The clone carrying this TCR beta chain has only one observation. These data originate in a study of blood T cell repertoires in COVID-19. Profiled with immunoSEQ multiplex PCR; TCRdb holds only in-frame clones, not every one. The repertoire holds over 25,000 clones, 75% to 95% seen once, with about 16% in the top ten. The CDR3 length is 15 residues. The sequence was obtained from a human donor with active COVID-19. The donor label of this sample is uncertain. Sequencing used peripheral blood. V is TRBV1 and J is TRBJ2-1; the D segment call TRBD1 is taken from the table without a DNA check. TRBV1 is an annotated pseudogene. The CDR3 region has the DNA TGCACCAGCAGCACTGACCTCAGGGACTACAATGAGCAGTTCTTC. Its translation: CTSSTDLRDYNEQFF.